This T cell receptor beta chain originates from a study of T cells expressing NK-cell markers. TCRdb re-called the 5' RACE reads and catalogs CDR3 proteins one per entry, DNA excluded. Here the sample table reports approximately 420,000 distinct CDR3 sequences. The CDR3 has 13 residues. CDR1 SGHRS and CDR2 YFSETQ come from the germline V gene. Sequenced sample: blood T cells: a sorted CD56 or NKG2C T cell subset, CD4+ or CD8+ T cells, or bulk PBMC T cells (not recorded which). This TCR was sampled from a woman aged 45-59 years in good health. The V gene is TRBV5-1, the J gene TRBJ2-3; the D call from TCRdb, TRBD1, cannot be confirmed without DNA. CDR3 loop: CASSPQPGDTQYF.